A single T cell receptor (beta chain) is shown here with its context. Its matching antigen is unknown. The beta constant-region primer was an equimolar mix of two oligonucleotides covering TRBC1 and TRBC2. The ligated cDNA underwent four PCR rounds using SP2 and nested alpha and beta constant-region primers. TCRdb ran MiXCR on the UMI-ligation and nested PCR reads and lists one entry per CDR3 protein. The sample lists over 110,000 distinct CDR3 sequences, approximately 20% occurring once. Separate alpha and beta amplification began at the second PCR step. The record originates from a study of naive and memory T cell subsets. Study-level results: Especially in CD8 cells, naive repertoires contained a few larger clonotypes, possibly CD45RA-re-expressing memory cells.

Germline CDR1 and CDR2: MDHEN and SYDVKM. The V end lost 5 bases, the J end lost 7 bases, and 21 bases lay between the germline ends. This CDR3 is 15 amino acids long. This TCR derives from a human donor in good health. Sample: naive CD8+ T cells from blood. The V and J genes are TRBV28 and TRBJ2-7; possibly TRBD2 for D (7 bases). The CDR3 nucleotides read TGTGCCAGCAGTCCTTGGGAGGGGGGGTTCCTAGAGCAGTACTTC. Translation: CASSPWEGGFLEQYF.